The T cell receptor beta chain under discussion was sequenced for a study of cytomegalovirus exposure and HLA in healthy donors. The CDR3 totals 15 residues. Between the trimmed V and J ends, which lost 1 base and 0 bases, there was a span of 9 bases. Germline CDR1 LNHDA, CDR2 SQIVND (reference sequence). Findings and limits, study-wide: The productive fraction for most TCR beta V segments was about 90% or about 30% in an earlier analysis. Among TCR beta chains, those listed as cytomegalovirus-associated numbered some 160. Reportedly, cytomegalovirus status was diagnosed with high sensitivity and specificity.

Turning to this clone: Its cognate antigen is unknown.

60 Vbeta and 13 Jbeta primers were used in PCR. The table came from immunoSEQ multiplex PCR; TCRdb's copy has only in-frame clones and leaves some out. The sample yields roughly 190,000 clones, about 80% seen once. The sample comprised PBMCs. This receptor was identified in a woman between 45 and 65 years old in good health and CMV-seropositive. The chain recombines TRBV19 with TRBJ1-1, with D unclear. This chain's CDR3 is CASSIVQAMNTEAFF. Written as DNA, the CDR3 is TGTGCCAGTAGTATAGTGCAGGCTATGAACACTGAAGCTTTCTTT.